This T cell receptor beta chain comes out of a study of molecular identifiers for immune sequencing clone quantification (dated by TCRdb to 2017 to 2018). Notes on the research overall: In a replicate experiment, RNA from about 19,000 or 110,000 naive CD8 T cells was split into five aliquots, four of which were sequenced. The study was a methods study using CD8 T cells to benchmark molecular-identifier clustering-based TCR repertoire sequencing (MIDCIRS) and TCR RNA copy counting.

The full study reports these points: Modeling indicated about 3 TCR RNA copies recovered per cell, compared with about ten by digital PCR, which implies a capture efficiency of around 30%. When barcode sub-clustering was left out, chimeric consensus sequences inflated TCR diversity, with chimeras reaching as high as 47%. A single cell's worth of spiked-in Jurkat TCR RNA was reported detectable even among 750,000 to 1,000,000 naive CD8 T cells. In CMV-specific effector cells, clones with more than 20 RNA copies contained over 97% of molecules, whereas in naive cells such clones contained under 1% of molecules. Identical TCR molecules sharing a barcode could cause highly expanded clone sizes to be underestimated. Spiked-in Jurkat TCR RNA (roughly 10 copies' worth), which is not part of the donor repertoire, was contained in the naive libraries.

This clonotype was seen ten or more times. Its specific antigen is unknown. Base quality data are lacking; no much larger clone is found one base away. Library preparation employed PCR. The listed sequencing device is Illumina HiSeq 4000. Bulk TCR libraries were made following a previously described method, with the TCR primers given in Table S5. Purification of total RNA was performed with the Qiagen AllPrep DNA/RNA kit. Before analysis, reads from multiple sequencing runs of one library were combined. In the authors' own workflow: Reads were retained only if their TCR constant sequence matched exactly, and those retained reads were trimmed to 150 nt and grouped according to their 12-nt molecular barcodes. Within each barcode group, reads were sub-clustered at a 15% Levenshtein threshold, and quality-weighted consensus sequences were built per RNA molecule. Non-functional sequences were filtered out, along with any lower-count sequence sitting one edit away from another sequence. Based on a fit of two negative binomial distributions, barcode sub-clusters having less than 20% of the maximum read count were discarded. TCRdb handled the public reads itself, with Q25 trimming in fastp and clone calling in MiXCR, and kept productive beta chains. For every CDR3 protein sequence, its rows merge into one entry that carries the most common genes and DNA. The V and J calls shown here were made by TCRdb, not taken from the authors' results. For this sample there are some 70,000 distinct CDR3 sequences; around a sixth appear just once. About 1.5% of the sample is taken by the ten largest.

Libraries of naive CD8 T cells were built from anywhere between about 17,000 and 1,000,000 sorted cells, with 10%, 30% or 50% of the purified RNA used. Naive CD8 T cells were FACS-sorted as CD8+CD4-CCR7+CD45RA+ on a BD FACSAria II into RLT Plus buffer. To test detection sensitivity, Jurkat RNA equivalent to more than eight TCR copies was spiked into samples of about 19,000-1,000,000 naive CD8 T cells. Enrichment of CD8 T cells was done with RosetteSep CD8+ T Cell Enrichment Cocktail plus Ficoll-Paque, and ACK red cell lysis came afterward. V is cut back by 5 bases and J by 2 bases, with 12 bases in the junction unmatched. The CDR3 holds 17 amino acids from the cysteine to the phenylalanine. Of all the DNA, just the CDR3 is kept, 51 bases in frame from base 1. Sequences SGHAT (CDR1) and FQNNGV (CDR2) are obtained from the germline V gene.

Sequenced input: naive CD8+ T cells from blood, with Jurkat cell RNA spiked in. The cell subset or site label on this specimen signifies: FACS-sorted CD8+CD4-CCR7+CD45RA+ naive T cells. The sequence was obtained from a human donor in good health. Some libraries in this study had Jurkat cell RNA spiked in. Rearrangement joined TRBV11-2 to TRBJ2-1, with 7 bases in between that match TRBD2. This receptor carries the CDR3 CASSPPPWRETYNEQFF. In nucleotide form, the sequence is TGTGCCAGCAGCCCGCCCCCTTGGCGGGAGACCTACAATGAGCAGTTCTTC.